The 14 T cell receptor beta chains in this list originate from one sample, sequenced in a study of T-cell reconstitution after alpha-beta-depleted transplantation in children. It was with unique molecular identifiers that the TCRbeta library was prepared. A single record per CDR3 protein comes from TCRdb applying MiXCR to the PCR reads. Here the sample spans about a million distinct CDR3 sequences, about 29% being singletons. The sample consisted of PBMCs, mostly from graft donor cells, taken 360 days after TCRalphabeta/CD19-depleted stem cell transplant. These receptors came from a boy younger than two who had a stem cell transplant for SCID, so the T cells may come from the graft donor.

This clonotype was picked up a small number of times. V gene TRBV2 combines with J gene TRBJ2-7; D remains unclear. The CDR3 is made up of 14 amino acids. Looked up from germline, CDR1 is SNHLY and CDR2 is FYNNEI. The V end was cut by 6 bases, the J end by 6 bases, with 18 bases between. CDR3 DNA sequence: TGTGCCAGCAGCATCGTTCCCCTCTGGGGCGAGCAGTACTTC. It encodes CASSIVPLWGEQYF. The full variable domain, with the rest looked up from reference TRBV2 and TRBJ2-7, is EPEVTQTPSHQVTQMGQEVILRCVPISNHLYFYWYRQILGQKVEFLVSFYNNEISEKSEIFDDQFSVERPDGSNFTLKIRSTKLEDSAMYFCASSIVPLWGEQYFGPGTRLTVT.

This clonotype showed up just a few times. The chain carries TRBV12-3 or TRBV12-4 and TRBJ1-2; the D is unclear. The V end lost 3 bases, the J end lost 5 bases, and 10 bases lay between the germline ends. This CDR3 is 13 amino acids long. The CDR3 loop is CASSFTARYGYTF. For the CDR3, the DNA is TGTGCCAGCAGTTTTACGGCCCGATATGGCTACACCTTC.

Only a few counts were recorded for this clonotype. The V and J genes are TRBV11-3 and TRBJ1-5, with D unclear. The CDR3 covers 13 residues. Germline CDR1 reads SGHNT; CDR2 reads YENEEA. V dropped 3 bases and J dropped 7 bases, with 10 bases sitting between them. Here the CDR3 reads CASSLGLQQPQHF. CDR3 bases: TGTGCCAGCAGCTTGGGCCTGCAACAGCCCCAGCATTTT. The full variable domain, completed using reference TRBV11-3 and TRBJ1-5, is EAGVVQSPRYKIIEKKQPVAFWCNPISGHNTLYWYLQNLGQGPELLIRYENEEAVDDSQLPKDRFSAERLKGVDSTLKIQPAELGDSAVYLCASSLGLQQPQHFGDGTRLSIL.

This chain uses TRBV20-1 with TRBJ2-1, with D perhaps matching TRBD2 (6 bases). Germline CDR1 is DFQATT and CDR2 is SNEGSKA (reference sequence). The V gene lost 3 bases and the J gene lost 4 bases, with 13 bases spanning the gap. CDR3 length: 14 amino acids. CDR3 nucleotides: TGCAGTGCTAGGAAGCGGGCCTTGTACAATGAGCAGTTCTTC. Translating it yields CSARKRALYNEQFF.

The chain combines TRBV30 with TRBJ1-4; D is uncertain. The germline CDR1 and CDR2 sequences are GTSNPN and SVGIG (reference sequence). The CDR3 totals 15 residues. Trimming removed 4 bases from V and 8 bases from J, with 20 bases in between. The CDR3 DNA reads TGTGCCTGGATTCGAAAGGGCGTCTCCGGGGAAAAACTGTTTTTT. Its protein is CAWIRKGVSGEKLFF.

This clonotype was seen ten or more times. The gene calls are TRBV20-1 and TRBJ1-4; unclear D gene. CDR3 size: 13 residues. Germline V gene data show CDR1 as DFQATT and CDR2 as SNEGSKA (reference sequence). V was clipped by 0 bases and J by 6 bases, with 8 bases between them. This CDR3 reads CSARDIRDEKLFF. DNA for the CDR3: TGCAGTGCTAGAGATATCCGGGATGAAAAACTGTTTTTT.

This clonotype was counted only a few times. The V and J genes are TRBV5-1 and TRBJ2-3, with a possible D match to TRBD1 (6 bases). V was trimmed by 1 base and J by 1 base, leaving 10 bases between them. The germline CDR1 and CDR2 sequences are SGHRS and YFSETQ. The CDR3 runs to 15 residues. In nucleotides, the CDR3 is TGCGCCAGCAGCTTGCAGGGGCTCGGCACAGATACGCAGTATTTT. Its translation is CASSLQGLGTDTQYF. The full variable domain, completed using reference TRBV5-1 and TRBJ2-3, is KAGVTQTPRYLIKTRGQQVTLSCSPISGHRSVSWYQQTPGQGLQFLFEYFSETQRNKGNFPGRFSGRQFSNSRSEMNVSTLELGDSALYLCASSLQGLGTDTQYFGPGTRLTVL.

J is TRBJ2-7 and V is TRBV5-1; weak D call: TRBD2 (6 bases). V lost 4 bases and J 2 bases, leaving 13 bases between the germline ends. Germline lookup yields CDR1 SGHRS and CDR2 YFSETQ. The CDR3 extends over 14 amino acids. CDR3 in DNA: TGCGCCAGCAGCCCCGTGGGAGGACCCTACGAGCAGTACTTC. It yields the protein CASSPVGGPYEQYF.

The table lists this clonotype with a few counts. The rearrangement links TRBV18 to TRBJ2-7; D unclear. Germline V gene sequence: CDR1 KGHSH, CDR2 LQKENI. Trimming removed 6 bases at V and 0 bases at J, with 12 bases between. The CDR3 sequence is 14 residues long. CDR3 residues: CASSERAFSYEQYF. In DNA form, the CDR3 reads TGTGCCAGCTCCGAAAGGGCCTTCTCCTACGAGCAGTACTTC.

In nucleotides, the CDR3 is TGTGCCAGCGGACAACAGGGATTCTCCTACGAGCAGTACTTC. It codes for CASGQQGFSYEQYF. V usage is TRBV27 and J usage is TRBJ2-7, with D perhaps TRBD1 (6 bases). The germline CDR1 and CDR2 sequences are MNHEY and SMNVEV (reference sequence). The CDR3 spans 14 residues. Deletions cut 8 bases from V and 0 bases from J, with 14 bases between.

This clonotype was seen a handful of times. The genes are TRBV30 and TRBJ2-1, with D maybe TRBD2 (5 bases). This CDR3 is 12 amino acids long. Germline-derived CDR1 and CDR2 are GTSNPN and SVGIG (reference sequence). Between the trimmed V and J ends, which lost 2 bases and 9 bases, there was a span of 11 bases. The CDR3 sequence is CAWSNGVLEQFF. Here the CDR3 DNA reads TGTGCCTGGAGTAACGGGGTACTTGAGCAGTTCTTC.

The table lists this clonotype with a few counts. The chain uses TRBV5-1 and TRBJ2-7, with D possibly TRBD1 on 6 matching bases. CDR1 is SGHRS and CDR2 is YFSETQ in the germline V gene. The CDR3 loop spans 15 amino acids. Deletions cut 5 bases from V and 3 bases from J, with 18 bases between. The CDR3 sequence is CASRVAGTSFYEQYF. DNA for the CDR3: TGCGCCAGCAGGGTAGCAGGGACAAGCTTCTACGAGCAGTACTTC.

The chain is built from TRBV10-3 and TRBJ1-2; D perhaps matches TRBD1 (6 bases). The CDR3 loop spans 12 amino acids. Per the germline V gene, CDR1 is ENHRY and CDR2 is SYGVKD. Trimming left V 8 bases short and J 1 base short, with 8 bases between. Here the CDR3 reads CAIRGGNYGYTF. CDR3 in DNA: TGTGCCATCCGAGGGGGTAACTATGGCTACACCTTC.

The chain joins TRBV12-3 or TRBV12-4 to TRBJ1-1; D call uncertain. The CDR3 extends over 14 amino acids. The V and J ends lost 4 bases and 1 base respectively, with 10 bases between them. The CDR3 DNA is TGTGCCAGCAGTTCCGTTATGAGGAACACTGAAGCTTTCTTT. Residues: CASSSVMRNTEAFF.